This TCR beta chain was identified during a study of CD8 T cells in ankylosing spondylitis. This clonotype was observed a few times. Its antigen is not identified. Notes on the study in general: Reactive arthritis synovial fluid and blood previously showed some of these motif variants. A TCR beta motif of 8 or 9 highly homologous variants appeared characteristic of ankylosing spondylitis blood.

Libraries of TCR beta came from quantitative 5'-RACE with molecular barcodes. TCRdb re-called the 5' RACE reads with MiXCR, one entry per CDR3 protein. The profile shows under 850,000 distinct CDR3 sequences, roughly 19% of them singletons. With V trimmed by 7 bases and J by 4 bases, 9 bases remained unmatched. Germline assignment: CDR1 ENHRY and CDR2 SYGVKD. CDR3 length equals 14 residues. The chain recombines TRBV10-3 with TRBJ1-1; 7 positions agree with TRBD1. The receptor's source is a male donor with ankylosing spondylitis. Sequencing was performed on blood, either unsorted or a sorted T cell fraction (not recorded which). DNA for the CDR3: TGTGCCATCAACGCAGGGGGATCCGGCACTGAAGCTTTCTTT. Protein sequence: CAINAGGSGTEAFF.